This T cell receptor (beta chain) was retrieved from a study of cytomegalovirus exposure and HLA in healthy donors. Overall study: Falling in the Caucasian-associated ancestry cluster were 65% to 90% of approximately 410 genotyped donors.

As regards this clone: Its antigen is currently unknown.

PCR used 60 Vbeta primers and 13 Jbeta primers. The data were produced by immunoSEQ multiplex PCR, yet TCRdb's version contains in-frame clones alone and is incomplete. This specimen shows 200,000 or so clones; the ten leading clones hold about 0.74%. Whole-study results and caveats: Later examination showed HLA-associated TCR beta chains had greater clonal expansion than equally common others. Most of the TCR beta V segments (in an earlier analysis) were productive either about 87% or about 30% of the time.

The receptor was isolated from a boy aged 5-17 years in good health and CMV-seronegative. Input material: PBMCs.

This CDR3 is CASSLMASGANVLTF. The CDR3 coding sequence is TGTGCCAGCAGCTTAATGGCCTCTGGGGCCAACGTCCTGACTTTC. The chain combines TRBV7-6 with TRBJ2-6, with D unresolved. Trimming pared 2 bases from V and 0 bases from J, leaving 5 bases between. The V gene's germline CDR1 is SGHVS and CDR2 FNYEAQ. This CDR3 has 15 amino acids.